There are a few counts of the clone carrying this T cell receptor beta chain. The target antigen is unknown. The data derive from a study of blood T cells in healthy people across ages. For the second PCR, which ran for roughly 6 to 12 cycles, a sample-barcoded 5' primer and a J-beta primer mix were used. TCRdb processed the 5' RACE reads anew with MiXCR; each CDR3 protein has one entry. The table lists about 1,800,000 distinct CDR3 sequences, roughly 30% of them singletons. General observations from the study: Diversity of TCR beta per million T cells declined in a roughly linear way with age.

The TCR was taken from a woman in her 30s in good health. The sample consisted of blood.

The CDR3 loop reads CASSVDHQPQHF. The CDR3 DNA is TGTGCCAGCAGTGTGGACCACCAGCCCCAGCATTTT. This chain connects TRBV2 to TRBJ1-5, with no clear D. Between the trimmed V and J ends, which lost 4 bases and 7 bases, there was a span of 8 bases. CDR3 length equals 12 residues. Germline V gives CDR1 SNHLY, CDR2 FYNNEI.